A selection of T cell receptor beta chains follows, all from one sample in a study of T cells in Graves' hyperthyroidism and ophthalmopathy. From the multiplex PCR reads, TCRdb called clonotypes with MiXCR, one entry per CDR3 protein. Among tens of thousands of distinct CDR3 sequences, about 57% were seen once, and the ten largest hold 2.5% to 3.5%. The sequenced sample was blood. The receptors shown here come from a woman in her sixties with Graves' ophthalmopathy. Both conserved end residues are part of each CDR3. D genes are given only for firm matches. The size field is filled for only some rows; it gives once, few, many or a size class.

abundance: once; j_gene: TRBJ2-2; d_gene: TRBD1; v_gene: TRBV24-1; CDR3aa: CATSDLSGGAGTGELFF; CDR3nt: TGTGCCACCAGTGATTTGTCAGGGGGCGCGGGGACCGGGGAGCTGTTTTTT
abundance: many; j_gene: TRBJ2-7; d_gene: TRBD2; v_gene: TRBV7-9; CDR3aa: CASSFSGGAYEQYF; CDR3nt: TGTGCCAGCAGCTTTAGCGGGGGGGCCTACGAGCAGTACTTC
abundance: NA; j_gene: TRBJ2-1; d_gene: TRBD1; v_gene: TRBV2; CDR3aa: CASSKGQGGSFHEQFF; CDR3nt: TGTGCCAGCAGTAAGGGACAGGGGGGAAGCTTCCATGAGCAGTTCTTC
abundance: many; j_gene: TRBJ2-3; d_gene: TRBD1; v_gene: TRBV20-1; CDR3aa: CSAQGAGGIGVITDTQYF; CDR3nt: TGCAGTGCTCAAGGGGCAGGGGGCATAGGTGTTATCACAGATACGCAGTATTTT
abundance: many; j_gene: TRBJ2-6; d_gene: NA; v_gene: TRBV7-2; CDR3aa: CASSLILGQLSGANVLTF; CDR3nt: TGTGCCAGCAGTTTAATACTTGGACAGCTCTCTGGGGCCAACGTCCTGACTTTC
abundance: many; j_gene: TRBJ2-4; d_gene: NA; v_gene: TRBV29-1; CDR3aa: CSVEAAKNIQYF; CDR3nt: TGCAGCGTTGAGGCAGCGAAAAACATTCAGTACTTC
abundance: NA; j_gene: TRBJ2-5; d_gene: TRBD1; v_gene: TRBV20-1; CDR3aa: CSARDDRGNQPQYF; CDR3nt: TGCAGTGCTAGAGATGACAGGGGGAATCAGCCCCAGTACTTC
abundance: many; j_gene: TRBJ1-4; d_gene: NA; v_gene: TRBV2; CDR3aa: CASSDDVGTNEKLFF; CDR3nt: TGTGCCAGCAGTGACGACGTCGGGACTAATGAAAAACTGTTTTTT
abundance: NA; j_gene: TRBJ1-1; d_gene: TRBD1; v_gene: TRBV20-1; CDR3aa: CSALRQGVGYTEAFF; CDR3nt: TGCAGTGCCCTCAGACAGGGGGTAGGGTACACTGAAGCTTTCTTT
abundance: many; j_gene: TRBJ2-7; d_gene: TRBD1; v_gene: TRBV7-2; CDR3aa: CASSPGQAQYF; CDR3nt: TGTGCCAGCAGCCCGGGACAGGCGCAGTACTTC
abundance: NA; j_gene: TRBJ1-4; d_gene: NA; v_gene: TRBV12-3/TRBV12-4; CDR3aa: CASSLGRGREKLFF; CDR3nt: TGTGCCAGCAGTCTCGGCAGGGGAAGGGAAAAACTGTTCTTT
abundance: many; j_gene: TRBJ1-1; d_gene: TRBD1; v_gene: TRBV27; CDR3aa: CASRAGTGPDTEAFF; CDR3nt: TGTGCCAGCAGAGCCGGGACAGGGCCGGACACTGAAGCTTTCTTT
abundance: many; j_gene: TRBJ2-1; d_gene: TRBD2; v_gene: TRBV7-6; CDR3aa: CASSAGDSVGEQFF; CDR3nt: TGTGCCAGCTCTGCGGGAGATTCGGTGGGTGAGCAGTTCTTC
abundance: many; j_gene: TRBJ2-2; d_gene: NA; v_gene: TRBV6-2/TRBV6-3; CDR3aa: CASSYVAEGTGELFF; CDR3nt: TGTGCCAGCAGTTACGTAGCGGAAGGCACCGGGGAGCTGTTTTTT
abundance: medium-sized; j_gene: TRBJ1-1; d_gene: NA; v_gene: TRBV29-1; CDR3aa: CSGALRQSTEAFF; CDR3nt: TGCAGCGGTGCTCTGAGGCAGTCTACTGAAGCTTTCTTT
abundance: NA; j_gene: TRBJ2-7; d_gene: TRBD2; v_gene: TRBV5-5; CDR3aa: CASSLSGLAGAPYYEQYF; CDR3nt: TGTGCCAGCAGCTTGTCGGGACTAGCGGGGGCCCCCTACTACGAGCAGTACTTC
abundance: NA; j_gene: TRBJ2-7; d_gene: TRBD1; v_gene: TRBV11-2; CDR3aa: CASSTSSGTDYEQYF; CDR3nt: TGTGCCAGCAGCACCTCATCCGGGACAGACTACGAGCAGTACTTC
abundance: few; j_gene: TRBJ1-5; d_gene: NA; v_gene: TRBV19; CDR3aa: CASSPGTLLNQPQHF; CDR3nt: TGTGCCAGTAGTCCGGGGACACTCCTTAATCAGCCCCAGCATTTT
abundance: NA; j_gene: TRBJ1-1; d_gene: NA; v_gene: TRBV2; CDR3aa: CASSDRRNTEAFF; CDR3nt: TGTGCCAGCAGTGATAGGAGAAACACTGAAGCTTTCTTT
abundance: NA; j_gene: TRBJ2-7; d_gene: NA; v_gene: TRBV5-4; CDR3aa: CASSLKDEQYF; CDR3nt: TGTGCCAGCAGCTTAAAGGACGAGCAGTACTTC
abundance: many; j_gene: TRBJ1-5; d_gene: NA; v_gene: TRBV3-1; CDR3aa: CASSQDPFREGNQPQHF; CDR3nt: TGTGCCAGCAGCCAAGATCCGTTTAGGGAAGGCAATCAGCCCCAGCATTTT
abundance: NA; j_gene: TRBJ2-2; d_gene: TRBD2; v_gene: TRBV7-3; CDR3aa: CASSLTPSGGLFF; CDR3nt: TGTGCCAGCAGCTTAACGCCTAGCGGGGGGCTGTTTTTT